This T cell receptor (beta chain) appears in the sequencing data of a study of neurological immune-mediated disorders. Notes on the study in general: No CDR3 amino acid sequences were shared by expanded clones across subjects, suggesting private repertoires in all groups.

TCRdb re-derived calls from the 5' RACE reads in MiXCR, one entry per CDR3 protein. The sample yields tens of thousands of distinct CDR3 sequences, 3% to 4.5% seen once. The table lists this clonotype with many counts. The antigen remains undetermined. V shed 2 bases and J 3 bases; nucleotides not matched to a gene: 3. CDR3 length: 15 amino acids. The germline gives CDR1 SGHVS, CDR2 FNYEAQ. Sequencing was carried out using CD4+ T cells from blood. The chain is built from TRBV7-6 and TRBJ1-4; TRBD1 matches at 7 bases. The sequence was collected from a woman aged 40 to 49 with multiple sclerosis. The CDR3 protein is CASSLRQGSNEKLFF. Written as DNA, the CDR3 is TGTGCCAGCAGCTTACGACAGGGATCTAATGAAAAACTGTTTTTT.